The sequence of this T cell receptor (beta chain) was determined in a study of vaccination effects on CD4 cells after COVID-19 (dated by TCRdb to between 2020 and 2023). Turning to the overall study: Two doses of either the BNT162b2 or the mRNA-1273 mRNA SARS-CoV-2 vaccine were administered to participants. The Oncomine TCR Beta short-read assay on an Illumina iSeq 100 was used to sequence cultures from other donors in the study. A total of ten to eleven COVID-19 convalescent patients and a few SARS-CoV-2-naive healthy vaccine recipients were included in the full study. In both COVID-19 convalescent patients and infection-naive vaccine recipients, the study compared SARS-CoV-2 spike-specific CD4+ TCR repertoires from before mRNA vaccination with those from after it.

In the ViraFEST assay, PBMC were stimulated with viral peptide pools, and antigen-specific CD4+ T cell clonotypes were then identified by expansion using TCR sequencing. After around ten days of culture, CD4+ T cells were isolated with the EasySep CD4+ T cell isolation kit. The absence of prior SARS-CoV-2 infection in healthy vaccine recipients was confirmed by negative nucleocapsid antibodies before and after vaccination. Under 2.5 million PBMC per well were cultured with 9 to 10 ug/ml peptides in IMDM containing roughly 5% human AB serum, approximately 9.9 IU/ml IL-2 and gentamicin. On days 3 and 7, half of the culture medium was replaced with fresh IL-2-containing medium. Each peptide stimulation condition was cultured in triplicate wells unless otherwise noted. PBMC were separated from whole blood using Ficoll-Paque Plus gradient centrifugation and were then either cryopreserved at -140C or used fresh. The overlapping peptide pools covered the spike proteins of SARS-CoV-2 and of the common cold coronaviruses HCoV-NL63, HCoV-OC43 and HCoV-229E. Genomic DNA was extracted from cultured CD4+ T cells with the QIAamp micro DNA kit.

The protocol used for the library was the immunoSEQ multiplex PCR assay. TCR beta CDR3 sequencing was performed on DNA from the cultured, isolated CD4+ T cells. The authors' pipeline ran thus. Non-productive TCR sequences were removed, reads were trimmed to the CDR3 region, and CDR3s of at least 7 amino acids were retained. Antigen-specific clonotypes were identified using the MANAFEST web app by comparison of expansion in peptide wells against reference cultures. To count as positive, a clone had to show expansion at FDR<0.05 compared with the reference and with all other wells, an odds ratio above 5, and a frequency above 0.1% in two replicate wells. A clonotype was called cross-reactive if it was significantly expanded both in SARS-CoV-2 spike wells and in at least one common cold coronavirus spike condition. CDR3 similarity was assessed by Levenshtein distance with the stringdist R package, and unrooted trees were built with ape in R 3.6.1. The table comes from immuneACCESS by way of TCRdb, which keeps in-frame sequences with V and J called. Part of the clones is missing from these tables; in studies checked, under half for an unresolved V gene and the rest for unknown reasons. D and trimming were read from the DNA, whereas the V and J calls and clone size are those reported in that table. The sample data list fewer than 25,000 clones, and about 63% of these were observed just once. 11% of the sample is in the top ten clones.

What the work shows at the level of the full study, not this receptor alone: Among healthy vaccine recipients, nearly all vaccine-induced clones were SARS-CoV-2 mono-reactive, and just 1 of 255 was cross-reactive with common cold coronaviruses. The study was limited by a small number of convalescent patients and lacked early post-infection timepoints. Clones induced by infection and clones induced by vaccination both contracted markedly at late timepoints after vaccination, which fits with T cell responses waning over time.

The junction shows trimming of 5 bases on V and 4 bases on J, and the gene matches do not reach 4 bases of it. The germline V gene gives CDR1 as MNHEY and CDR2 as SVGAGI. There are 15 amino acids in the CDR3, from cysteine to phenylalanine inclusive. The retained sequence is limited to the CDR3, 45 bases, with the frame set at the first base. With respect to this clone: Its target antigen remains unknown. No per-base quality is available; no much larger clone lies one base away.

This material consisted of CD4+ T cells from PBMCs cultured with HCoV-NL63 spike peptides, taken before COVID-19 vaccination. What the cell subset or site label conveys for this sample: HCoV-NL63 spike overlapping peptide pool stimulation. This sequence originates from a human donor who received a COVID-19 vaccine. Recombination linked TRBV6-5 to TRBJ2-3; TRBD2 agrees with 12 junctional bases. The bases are TGTGCCAGCAGTCCTAGCGGGGGGGTTCCAGATACGCAGTATTTT. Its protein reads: CASSPSGGVPDTQYF.